Listed below are T cell receptor beta chains from one sample, sequenced in a study of cytomegalovirus exposure and HLA in healthy donors. Generated by immunoSEQ multiplex PCR, the TCRdb table keeps only in-frame clones and is missing some. The table records about 47,000 clones, 80% to 95% of them present only once. The sample was PBMCs. Source of these receptors: a man younger than 35 in good health and CMV-seronegative. The CDR3 runs from the conserved cysteine through the conserved F or W. Fields, in order: V gene, D gene, J gene, clone size, CDR3 DNA, CDR3 protein. A D gene is named only where the DNA matches it firmly. Not all rows give a size; the values are once, few, many and, for expanded clones, a class.

>TRBV5-1|TRBD2|TRBJ2-2|-
TGCGCCAGCAGCCGGGGACTAGCGGGGGGCAAGGCTACCGGGGAGCTGTTTTTT
CASSRGLAGGKATGELFF
>TRBV11-2|-|TRBJ2-7|-
TGTGCCAGCAGGCAGGGGGGCGAGCAGTACTTC
CASRQGGEQYF
>TRBV2|TRBD1|TRBJ1-6|once
TGTGCCAGCAGGGCGGGGACAGGGGACTCACCCCTCCACTTT
CASRAGTGDSPLHF
>TRBV4-3|-|TRBJ1-4|-
TGCGCCAGCAGCCTGACGCGGATCGCTAATGAAAAACTGTTTTTT
CASSLTRIANEKLFF
>TRBV9|TRBD2|TRBJ2-5|-
TGTGCCAGCAGCGTAAGGGGGACTAGCGGGAGTCTGGGGGAGACCCAGTACTTC
CASSVRGTSGSLGETQYF
>TRBV7-2|TRBD1|TRBJ2-1|-
TGTGCCAGCAGCCAGGACAGGGGTGCCTACAATGAGCAGTTCTTC
CASSQDRGAYNEQFF
>TRBV19|TRBD1|TRBJ1-2|-
TGTGCCAGTAGTTTGACAGGGGGCGGCTATGGCTACACCTTC
CASSLTGGGYGYTF
>TRBV6-5|TRBD2|TRBJ2-7|-
TGTGCCAGCAGTTGGACTAGCAAGGGCGAGCAGTACTTC
CASSWTSKGEQYF
>TRBV21-1|-|TRBJ1-2|-
TGTGCCAGCAGCACAGGACAAGCCGAGGGCTACACCTTC
CASSTGQAEGYTF
>TRBV19|-|TRBJ1-1|-
TGTGCCAGTGGACAGCGATTGAACACTGAAGCTTTCTTT
CASGQRLNTEAFF
>TRBV11-2|-|TRBJ1-2|-
TGTGCCAGCAGCTTGAGACAGGATATTAACTATGGCTACACCTTC
CASSLRQDINYGYTF
>TRBV5-1|TRBD1|TRBJ2-7|once
TGCGCCAGCAGCGGACAGGGGTGGGACGAGCAGTACTTC
CASSGQGWDEQYF
>TRBV27|-|TRBJ2-1|-
TGTGCCAGCAGTATCCTTGGGGGCCTTACCAACAATGAGCAGTTCTTC
CASSILGGLTNNEQFF
>TRBV25-1|TRBD1|TRBJ1-1|-
TGTGCCAGCAGCCCGACAGGGGTGAACACTGAAGCTTTCTTT
CASSPTGVNTEAFF
>TRBV19|-|TRBJ1-5|once
TGTGCCAGTAGTATTGGGGACACTAGCAATCAGCCCCAGCATTTT
CASSIGDTSNQPQHF
>TRBV30|TRBD1|TRBJ1-5|-
TGTGCCTGGAGTGTAGATTTCCGACAGGGCCAGCAGCCCCAGCATTTT
CAWSVDFRQGQQPQHF
>TRBV27|-|TRBJ1-5|once
TGTGCCAGCAGTTTAAACAGGGCCATTCAGCCCCAGCATTTT
CASSLNRAIQPQHF
>TRBV6-4|TRBD2|TRBJ2-1|-
TGTGCCAGCAGTGCCCTAGCGGGAGGATACAATGAGCAGTTCTTC
CASSALAGGYNEQFF
>TRBV18|-|TRBJ1-3|-
TGTGCCAGCTCCCCGAGCTCTGGAAACACCATATATTTT
CASSPSSGNTIYF
>TRBV6-5|-|TRBJ2-6|-
TGTGCCAGCAGTTACGACAACTCTGGGGCCAACGTCCTGACTTTC
CASSYDNSGANVLTF
>TRBV10-3|TRBD1|TRBJ1-1|-
TGTGCCATCAGTGAGTCGAATAGGGGGCAGAGCACTGAAGCTTTCTTT
CAISESNRGQSTEAFF
>TRBV6-5|-|TRBJ2-4|-
TGTGCCAGCAGTTACCCTACCGAGAGAAACATTCAGTACTTC
CASSYPTERNIQYF
>TRBV29-1|-|TRBJ1-5|-
TGCAGCGTTGGTTCGACAGATAGCAATCAGCCCCAGCATTTT
CSVGSTDSNQPQHF
>TRBV7-2|-|TRBJ1-1|-
TGTGCCAGCAGCTTGATGGGGGGAGGAACTGAAGCTTTCTTT
CASSLMGGGTEAFF
>TRBV14|-|TRBJ1-2|-
TGTGCCAGCAGCCAAGATTACCAGGAGGGAATGAACTATGGCTACACCTTC
CASSQDYQEGMNYGYTF
>TRBV28|-|TRBJ1-1|once
TGTGCCAGCACCTCAGGGTTTAAAGCTTTCTTT
CASTSGFKAFF
>TRBV15|TRBD2|TRBJ2-2|-
TGTGCCACCAGCAGAGCTCTAGCGGGGGGGACCACCGGGGAGCTGTTTTTT
CATSRALAGGTTGELFF
>TRBV5-1|TRBD2|TRBJ2-5|-
TGCGCCAGCAGCTTGGACGGTCCGCTAGCGGGAGGGCCGGAGACCCAGTACTTC
CASSLDGPLAGGPETQYF
>TRBV6-6|-|TRBJ2-7|-
TGTGCCAGCAGTTACAGGAGCCTCACCTACGAGCAGTACTTC
CASSYRSLTYEQYF
>TRBV7-9|-|TRBJ2-7|-
TGTGCCAGCAGTTCCCTCGGGGGCTACGAGCAGTACTTC
CASSSLGGYEQYF
>TRBV6-5|TRBD1|TRBJ1-1|-
TGTGCCAGCAGTTCTCGACAGGGGAACACTGAAGCTTTCTTT
CASSSRQGNTEAFF
>TRBV7-2|-|TRBJ2-2|-
TGTGCCAGCAGCTCGGGTGTCCGGACCGGGGAGCTGTTTTTT
CASSSGVRTGELFF
>TRBV6-1|-|TRBJ2-7|-
TGTGCCAGCAGTCGTCAGGGGACGTACTACGAGCAGTACTTC
CASSRQGTYYEQYF
>TRBV2|-|TRBJ2-1|-
TGTGCCAGCAGCCGCGCTAGTTGGCCCTACAATGAGCAGTTCTTC
CASSRASWPYNEQFF
>TRBV28|-|TRBJ2-1|few
TGTGCCAGCAGTCATGGTGTCGGGATGGAGTTCAACAATGAGCAGTTCTTC
CASSHGVGMEFNNEQFF
>TRBV5-4|TRBD2|TRBJ2-1|-
TGTGCCAGCAGCTCCGCGGGGCTAGCGGGGAACAATGAGCAGTTCTTC
CASSSAGLAGNNEQFF
>TRBV5-1|-|TRBJ2-5|few
TGCGCCAGCAGCTTGGCCGGGCGCGGGGCTAGGGCAGAGACCCAGTACTTC
CASSLAGRGARAETQYF
>TRBV6-1|TRBD2|TRBJ2-5|once
TGTGCCAGCAGTGAAGATCGGGAGGCATGGGAGACCCAGTACTTC
CASSEDREAWETQYF
>TRBV6-1|TRBD2|TRBJ2-5|-
TGTGCCAGCAATCAGCGGGGGGGGGAGACCCAGTACTTC
CASNQRGGETQYF